The 10 T cell receptor beta chains reported below all come from one sample, sequenced in a study of control samples from healthy donors and cancer patients. Assay: immunoSEQ multiplex PCR; the TCRdb copy retains only in-frame clones and omits some. The table has some 140,000 clones, 88% seen once. Source material: blood. The receptors were gathered from a woman in her 30s in good health.

The chain is built from TRBV5-5 and TRBJ1-6; a weak D match, TRBD1 (5 bases). With 0 bases removed from V and 10 bases from J, the gap between germline ends came to 11 bases. Germline CDR1 and CDR2: SGHKS and YYEKEE (reference sequence). This CDR3 has 14 residues. The chain's CDR3 is CASSLEGTNSPLHF. The DNA of the CDR3 is TGTGCCAGCAGCTTGGAAGGGACTAACTCACCCCTCCACTTT.

J is TRBJ2-7 and V is TRBV25-1, with a weak D call TRBD2 (5 bases). Germline V gene lookup returns CDR1 MGHDK and CDR2 SYGVNS. This CDR3 region has 12 residues. Trimming took off 6 bases at V and 0 bases at J, with 6 bases between the two ends. The CDR3 protein is CASSTSSYEQYF. The CDR3 nucleotides read TGTGCCAGCAGCACTAGCTCCTACGAGCAGTACTTC.

V and J are TRBV9 and TRBJ2-3; a possible D gene is TRBD2 (6 bases). V lost 2 bases and J lost 1, with 11 bases in between. CDR3 length: 15 residues. Germline assignment: CDR1 SGDLS and CDR2 YYNGEE. DNA of the CDR3: TGTGCCAGCAGCGTGACGGGAGACCGCACAGATACGCAGTATTTT. It encodes CASSVTGDRTDTQYF.

The chain recombines TRBV5-1 with TRBJ1-3; D is perhaps TRBD1 (5 bases). V dropped 3 bases and J dropped 4 bases, with 14 bases sitting between them. The germline V gene has CDR1 SGHRS and CDR2 YFSETQ. The CDR3 sequence is 15 residues long. CDR3 in DNA: TGCGCCAGCAGCTCGGGAGGCCAGGGAGGAAACACCATATATTTT. Its translation: CASSSGGQGGNTIYF.

V gene TRBV19 combines with J gene TRBJ2-1, with 12 bases lining up with TRBD2. V lost 10 bases to trimming and J lost 7 bases; unmatched junction nucleotides: 20. The germline V gene encodes CDR1 LNHDA and CDR2 SQIVND (reference sequence). CDR3 length: 18 amino acids. In DNA form, the CDR3 reads TGTGCCACGCAAGATGGAGGACTAGCGGGATCCGCTGGGAATGAGCAGTTCTTC. It encodes CATQDGGLAGSAGNEQFF. The full variable domain, its missing parts supplied by reference TRBV19 and TRBJ2-1, is DGGITQSPKYLFRKEGQNVTLSCEQNLNHDAMYWYRQDPGQGLRLIYYSQIVNDFQKGDIAEGYSVSREKKESFPLTVTSAQKNPTAFYLCATQDGGLAGSAGNEQFFGPGTRLTVL.

The chain carries TRBV6-5 and TRBJ1-4; TRBD1 is a possible D gene (5 bases). Germline V gene sequence: CDR1 MNHEY, CDR2 SVGAGI. V lost 2 bases to trimming and J lost 7 bases, with 11 bases between them. The length of the CDR3 is 14 residues. The CDR3 nucleotides are TGTGCCAGCAGTTACCGACCGGGGCCTGAAAAACTGTTTTTT. This encodes CASSYRPGPEKLFF.

This rearrangement joins TRBV29-1 to TRBJ2-1; TRBD2 aligns across 14 bases. V lost 3 bases to trimming and J lost 3 bases; unmatched junction nucleotides: 1. This CDR3 has 15 residues. CDR1 is SQVTM and CDR2 is ANQGSEA in the germline V gene. CDR3 in DNA: TGCAGCGTTGAGGGACTAGCGGGAGTCTACAATGAGCAGTTCTTC. This gives the protein CSVEGLAGVYNEQFF.

In this sample, this clone turned up once. CDR3 region: CSVEGPREGLPLSTDTQYF. The CDR3 DNA reads TGCAGCGTTGAGGGACCGCGGGAGGGCTTACCCCTTAGCACAGATACGCAGTATTTT. The chain links TRBV29-1 to TRBJ2-3; 9 bases agree with TRBD2. Trimming at V came to 3 bases and at J to 0 bases, leaving 16 bases not matched to a gene. The germline V gene encodes CDR1 SQVTM and CDR2 ANQGSEA. This CDR3 is 19 amino acids long.

The chain recombines TRBV27 with TRBJ1-1; D not certain. The CDR3 loop spans 14 amino acids. Trimming cost V 2 bases and J 6 bases, with 13 bases left between them. CDR1 is MNHEY, CDR2 SMNVEV, per germline (reference sequence). CDR3 sequence: CASSLRFAASEAFF. The CDR3 nucleotides are TGTGCCAGCAGTTTACGTTTCGCGGCCTCTGAAGCTTTCTTT.

The J gene is TRBJ2-1, the V gene TRBV27; possibly TRBD1 for D (6 bases). The CDR3 loop spans 17 amino acids. The ends were cut back, 5 bases at V and 3 bases at J, with 20 bases in the middle. CDR1 and CDR2 (germline): MNHEY, SMNVEV (reference sequence). CDR3 coding DNA: TGTGCCAGCAGTCCCCATGGCTCCAGGGGCGGCTACAATGAGCAGTTCTTC. Its translation: CASSPHGSRGGYNEQFF.